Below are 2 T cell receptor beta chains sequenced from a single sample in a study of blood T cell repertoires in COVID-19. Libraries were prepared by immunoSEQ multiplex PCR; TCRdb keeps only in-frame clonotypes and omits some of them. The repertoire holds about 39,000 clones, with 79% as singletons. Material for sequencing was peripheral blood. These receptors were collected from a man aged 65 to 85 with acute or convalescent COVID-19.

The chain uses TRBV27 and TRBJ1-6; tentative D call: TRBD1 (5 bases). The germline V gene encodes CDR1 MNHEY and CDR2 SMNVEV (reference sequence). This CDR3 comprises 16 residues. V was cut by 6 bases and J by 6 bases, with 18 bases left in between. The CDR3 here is CASSSPQTVPNSPLHF. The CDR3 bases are TGTGCCAGCAGCTCCCCTCAGACAGTCCCTAATTCACCCCTCCACTTT.

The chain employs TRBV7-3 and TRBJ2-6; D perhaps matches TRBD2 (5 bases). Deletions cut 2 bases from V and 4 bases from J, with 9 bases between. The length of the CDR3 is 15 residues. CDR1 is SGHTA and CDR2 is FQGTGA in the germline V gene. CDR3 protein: CASSLGGSGANVLTF. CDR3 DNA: TGTGCCAGCAGCTTAGGAGGATCCGGGGCCAACGTCCTGACTTTC.